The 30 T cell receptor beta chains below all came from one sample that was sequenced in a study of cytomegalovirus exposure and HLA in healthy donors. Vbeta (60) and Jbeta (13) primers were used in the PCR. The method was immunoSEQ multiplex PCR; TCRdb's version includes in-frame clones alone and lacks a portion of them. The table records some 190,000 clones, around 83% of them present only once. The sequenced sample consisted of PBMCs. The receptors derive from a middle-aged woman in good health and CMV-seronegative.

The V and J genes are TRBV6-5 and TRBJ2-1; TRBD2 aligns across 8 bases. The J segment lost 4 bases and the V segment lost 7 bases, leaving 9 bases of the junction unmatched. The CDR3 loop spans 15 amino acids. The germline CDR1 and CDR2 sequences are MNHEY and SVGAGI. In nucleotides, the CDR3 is TGTGCCAGCACCGGGAGCGGGAGTTTTTACAATGAGCAGTTCTTC. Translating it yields CASTGSGSFYNEQFF.

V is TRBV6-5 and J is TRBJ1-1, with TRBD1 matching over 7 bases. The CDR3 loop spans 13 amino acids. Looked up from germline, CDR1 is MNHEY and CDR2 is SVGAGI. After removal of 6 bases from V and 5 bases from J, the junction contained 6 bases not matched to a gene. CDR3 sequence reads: CASSRRGLTEAFF. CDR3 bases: TGTGCCAGCAGCCGCAGGGGGTTGACTGAAGCTTTCTTT.

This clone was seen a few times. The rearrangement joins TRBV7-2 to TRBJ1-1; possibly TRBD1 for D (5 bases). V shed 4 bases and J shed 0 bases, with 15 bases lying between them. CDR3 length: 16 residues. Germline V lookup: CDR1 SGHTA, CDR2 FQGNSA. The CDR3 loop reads CASSSYEMGLNTEAFF. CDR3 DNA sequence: TGTGCCAGCAGCTCGTATGAGATGGGGCTGAACACTGAAGCTTTCTTT.

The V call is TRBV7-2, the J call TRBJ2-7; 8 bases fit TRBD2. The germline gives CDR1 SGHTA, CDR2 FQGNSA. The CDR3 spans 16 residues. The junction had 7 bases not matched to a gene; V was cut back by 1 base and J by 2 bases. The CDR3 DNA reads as TGTGCCAGCAGCTTAGGGCTGGGGCGGGGGGCCTACGAGCAGTACTTC. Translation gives CASSLGLGRGAYEQYF.

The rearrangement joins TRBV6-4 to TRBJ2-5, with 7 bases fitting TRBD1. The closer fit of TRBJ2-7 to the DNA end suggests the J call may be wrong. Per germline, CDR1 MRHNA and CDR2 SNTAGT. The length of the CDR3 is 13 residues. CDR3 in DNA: TGTGCCAGCAGTGTCGAAACAGGGGTCGAGCAGTACTTC. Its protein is CASSVETGVEQYF.

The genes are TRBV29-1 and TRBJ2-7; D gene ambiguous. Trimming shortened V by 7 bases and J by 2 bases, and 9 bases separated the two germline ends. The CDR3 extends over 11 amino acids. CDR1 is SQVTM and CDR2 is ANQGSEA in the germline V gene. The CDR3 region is CSAVLTYEQYF. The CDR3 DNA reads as TGCAGCGCCGTCCTAACCTACGAGCAGTACTTC.

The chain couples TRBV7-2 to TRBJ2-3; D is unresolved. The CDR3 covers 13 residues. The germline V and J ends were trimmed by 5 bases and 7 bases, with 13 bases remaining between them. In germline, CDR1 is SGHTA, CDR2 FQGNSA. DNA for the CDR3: TGTGCCAGCAGCAGCACCTTTCCCTATACGCAGTATTTT. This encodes CASSSTFPYTQYF.

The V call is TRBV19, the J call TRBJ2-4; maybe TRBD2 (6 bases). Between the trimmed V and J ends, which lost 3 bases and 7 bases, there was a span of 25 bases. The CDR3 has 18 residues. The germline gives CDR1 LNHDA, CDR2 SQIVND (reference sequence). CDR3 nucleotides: TGTGCCAGTAGTATCGTGCCCGGGTTGCGGGGTTTAAAGAACATTCAGTACTTC. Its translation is CASSIVPGLRGLKNIQYF.

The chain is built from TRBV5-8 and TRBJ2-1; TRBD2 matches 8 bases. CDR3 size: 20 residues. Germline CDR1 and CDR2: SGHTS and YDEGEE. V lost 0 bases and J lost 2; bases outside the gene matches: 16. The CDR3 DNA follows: TGTGCCAGCAGCTTGGGACGAAGCGGCGGTAGCGGGGCTCCCTACAATGAGCAGTTCTTC. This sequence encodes CASSLGRSGGSGAPYNEQFF.

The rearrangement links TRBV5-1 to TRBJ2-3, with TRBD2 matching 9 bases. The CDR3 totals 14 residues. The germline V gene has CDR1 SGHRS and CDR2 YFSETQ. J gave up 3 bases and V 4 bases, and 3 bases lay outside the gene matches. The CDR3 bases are TGCGCCAGCAGCGGACTAGCGAGAACAGATACGCAGTATTTT. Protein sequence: CASSGLARTDTQYF.

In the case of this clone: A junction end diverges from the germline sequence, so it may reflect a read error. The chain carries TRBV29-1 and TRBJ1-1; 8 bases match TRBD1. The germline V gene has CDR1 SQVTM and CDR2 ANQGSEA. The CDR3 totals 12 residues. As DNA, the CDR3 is TGCAGCGTTGAGAGACAGGGGTCTGAGGCTTTCTTT. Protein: CSVERQGSEAFF.

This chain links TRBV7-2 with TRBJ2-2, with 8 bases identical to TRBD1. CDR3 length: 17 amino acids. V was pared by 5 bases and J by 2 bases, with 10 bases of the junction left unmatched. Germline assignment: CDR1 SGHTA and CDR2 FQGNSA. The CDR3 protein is CASSPVRGQGNTGELFF. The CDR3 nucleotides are TGTGCCAGCAGCCCCGTTAGAGGACAGGGAAACACCGGGGAGCTGTTTTTT.

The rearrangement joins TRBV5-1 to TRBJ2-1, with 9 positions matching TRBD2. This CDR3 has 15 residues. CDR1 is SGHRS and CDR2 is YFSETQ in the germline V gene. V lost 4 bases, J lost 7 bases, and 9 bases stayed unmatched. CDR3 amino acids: CASSPLAGMVNEQFF. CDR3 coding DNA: TGCGCCAGCAGCCCCCTAGCGGGAATGGTGAATGAGCAGTTCTTC.

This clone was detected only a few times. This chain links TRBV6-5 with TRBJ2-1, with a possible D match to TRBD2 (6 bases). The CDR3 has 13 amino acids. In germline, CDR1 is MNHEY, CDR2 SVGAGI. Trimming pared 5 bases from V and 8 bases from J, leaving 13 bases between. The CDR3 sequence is CASSQTSWYEQFF. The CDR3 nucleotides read TGTGCCAGCAGTCAGACTAGTTGGTATGAGCAGTTCTTC.

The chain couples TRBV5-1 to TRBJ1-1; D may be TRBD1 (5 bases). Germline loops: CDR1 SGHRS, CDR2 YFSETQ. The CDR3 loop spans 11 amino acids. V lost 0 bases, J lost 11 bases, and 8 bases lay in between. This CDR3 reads CASSLDGGAFF. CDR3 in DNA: TGCGCCAGCAGCTTGGACGGGGGGGCTTTCTTT.

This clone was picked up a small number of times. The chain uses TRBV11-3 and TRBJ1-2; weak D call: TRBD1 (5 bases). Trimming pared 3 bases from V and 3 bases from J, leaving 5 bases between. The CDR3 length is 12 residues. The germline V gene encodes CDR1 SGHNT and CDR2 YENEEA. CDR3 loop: CASSFRDYGYTF. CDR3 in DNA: TGTGCCAGCAGCTTCAGGGACTATGGCTACACCTTC.

The CDR3 reads CAISERDRGLTDTQYF. CDR3 DNA: TGTGCCATCAGTGAGAGAGACAGGGGATTGACAGATACGCAGTATTTT. This chain connects TRBV10-3 to TRBJ2-3, with 8 nucleotides matching TRBD1. Trimming cost V 2 bases and J 3 bases; bases outside gene matches: 7. This CDR3 spans 16 amino acids. The germline CDR1 and CDR2 sequences are ENHRY and SYGVKD.

The CDR3: CASSTNRESEKLFF. As DNA, the CDR3 is TGTGCCAGTAGTACAAACAGGGAGAGTGAAAAACTGTTTTTT. V is TRBV19 and J is TRBJ1-4, with a possible D match to TRBD1 (6 bases). Trimming removed 4 bases at V and 7 bases at J, with 13 bases between. The germline V gene encodes CDR1 LNHDA and CDR2 SQIVND (reference sequence). This CDR3 contains 14 residues.

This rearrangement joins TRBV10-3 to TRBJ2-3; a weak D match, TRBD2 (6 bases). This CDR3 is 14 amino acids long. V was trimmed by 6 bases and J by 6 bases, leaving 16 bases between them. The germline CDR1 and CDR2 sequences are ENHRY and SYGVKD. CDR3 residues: CAISGDGGTDTQYF. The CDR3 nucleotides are TGTGCCATCAGCGGGGACGGGGGAACCGATACGCAGTATTTT.

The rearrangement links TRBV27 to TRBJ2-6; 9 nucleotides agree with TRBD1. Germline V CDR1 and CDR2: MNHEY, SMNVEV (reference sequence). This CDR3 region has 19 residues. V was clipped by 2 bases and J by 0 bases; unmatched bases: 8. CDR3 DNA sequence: TGTGCCAGCAGTTTACCTACAGGGGGCCAAGGCTCTGGGGCCAACGTCCTGACTTTC. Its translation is CASSLPTGGQGSGANVLTF.

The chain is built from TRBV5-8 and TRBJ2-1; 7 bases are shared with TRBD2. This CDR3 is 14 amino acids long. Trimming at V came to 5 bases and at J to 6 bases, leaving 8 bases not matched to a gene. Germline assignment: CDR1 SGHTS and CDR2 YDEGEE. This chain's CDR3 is CASSTGLEGNEQFF. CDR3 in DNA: TGTGCCAGCAGTACCGGACTAGAGGGCAATGAGCAGTTCTTC.

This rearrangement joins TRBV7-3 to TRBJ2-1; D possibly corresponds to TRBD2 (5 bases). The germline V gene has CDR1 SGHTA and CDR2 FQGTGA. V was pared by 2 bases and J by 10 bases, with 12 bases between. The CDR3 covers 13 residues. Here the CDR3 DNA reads TGTGCCAGCAGCTTAGAGAGGGCCGGGGAGCAGTTCTTC. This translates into CASSLERAGEQFF.

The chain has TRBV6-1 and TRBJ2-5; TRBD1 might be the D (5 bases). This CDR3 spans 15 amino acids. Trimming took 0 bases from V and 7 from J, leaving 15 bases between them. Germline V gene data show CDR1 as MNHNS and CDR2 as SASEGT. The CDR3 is CASSEAVAGLGTQYF. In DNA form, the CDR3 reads TGTGCCAGCAGTGAAGCGGTAGCAGGGCTTGGGACCCAGTACTTC.

This CDR3 reads CASSLDMNGRISSTGELFF. DNA for the CDR3: TGCGCCAGCAGCTTGGACATGAACGGGAGGATCTCGAGCACCGGGGAGCTGTTTTTT. V and J are TRBV5-1 and TRBJ2-2; 7 bases match TRBD2. J was trimmed by 4 bases and V by 0 bases; bases with no gene match: 15. The germline V gene has CDR1 SGHRS and CDR2 YFSETQ. The CDR3 contains 19 residues.

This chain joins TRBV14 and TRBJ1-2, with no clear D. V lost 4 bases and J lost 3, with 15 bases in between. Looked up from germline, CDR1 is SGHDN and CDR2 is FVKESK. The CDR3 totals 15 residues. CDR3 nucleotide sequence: TGTGCCAGCAGCCCACGGGGATGGGGAGACTATGGCTACACCTTC. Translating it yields CASSPRGWGDYGYTF.

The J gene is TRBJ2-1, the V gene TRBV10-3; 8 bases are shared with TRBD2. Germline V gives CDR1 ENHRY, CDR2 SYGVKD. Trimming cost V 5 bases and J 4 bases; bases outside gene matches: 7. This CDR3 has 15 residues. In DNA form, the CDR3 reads TGTGCCATCAGTATACTAGCGGAGGGTTACAATGAGCAGTTCTTC. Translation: CAISILAEGYNEQFF.

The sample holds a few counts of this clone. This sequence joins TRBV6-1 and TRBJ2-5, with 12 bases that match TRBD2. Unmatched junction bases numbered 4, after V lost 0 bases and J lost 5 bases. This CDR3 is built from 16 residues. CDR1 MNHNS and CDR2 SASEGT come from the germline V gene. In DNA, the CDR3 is TGTGCCAGCAGTGAAGCCCTAGCGGGAGGGCAGGAGACCCAGTACTTC. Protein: CASSEALAGGQETQYF.

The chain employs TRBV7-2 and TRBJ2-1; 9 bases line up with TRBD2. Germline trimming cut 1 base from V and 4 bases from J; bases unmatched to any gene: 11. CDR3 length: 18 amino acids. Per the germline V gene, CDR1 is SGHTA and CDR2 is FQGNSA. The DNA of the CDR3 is TGTGCCAGCAGCTTAGGTAGCGGGAGACAGAGAGGGTACAATGAGCAGTTCTTC. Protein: CASSLGSGRQRGYNEQFF. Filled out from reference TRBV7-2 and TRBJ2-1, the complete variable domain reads GAGVSQSPSNKVTEKGKDVELRCDPISGHTALYWYRQSLGQGLEFLIYFQGNSAPDKSGLPSDRFSAERTGGSVSTLTIQRTQQEDSAVYLCASSLGSGRQRGYNEQFFGPGTRLTVL.

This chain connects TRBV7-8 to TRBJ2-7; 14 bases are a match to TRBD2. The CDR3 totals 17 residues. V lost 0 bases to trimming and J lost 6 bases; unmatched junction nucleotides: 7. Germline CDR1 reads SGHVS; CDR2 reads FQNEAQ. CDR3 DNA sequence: TGTGCCAGCAGCTTAGCGGGACTAGCGGGAGTGTTCGCCGAGCAGTACGTC. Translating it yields CASSLAGLAGVFAEQYV.

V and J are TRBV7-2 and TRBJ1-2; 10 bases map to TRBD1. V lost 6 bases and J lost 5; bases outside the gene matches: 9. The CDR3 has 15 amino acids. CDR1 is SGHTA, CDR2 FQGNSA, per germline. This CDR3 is CASSFDRGRVYGYTF. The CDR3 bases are TGTGCCAGCAGTTTTGACAGGGGGCGAGTTTATGGCTACACCTTC. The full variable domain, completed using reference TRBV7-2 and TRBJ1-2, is GAGVSQSPSNKVTEKGKDVELRCDPISGHTALYWYRQSLGQGLEFLIYFQGNSAPDKSGLPSDRFSAERTGGSVSTLTIQRTQQEDSAVYLCASSFDRGRVYGYTFGSGTRLTVV.